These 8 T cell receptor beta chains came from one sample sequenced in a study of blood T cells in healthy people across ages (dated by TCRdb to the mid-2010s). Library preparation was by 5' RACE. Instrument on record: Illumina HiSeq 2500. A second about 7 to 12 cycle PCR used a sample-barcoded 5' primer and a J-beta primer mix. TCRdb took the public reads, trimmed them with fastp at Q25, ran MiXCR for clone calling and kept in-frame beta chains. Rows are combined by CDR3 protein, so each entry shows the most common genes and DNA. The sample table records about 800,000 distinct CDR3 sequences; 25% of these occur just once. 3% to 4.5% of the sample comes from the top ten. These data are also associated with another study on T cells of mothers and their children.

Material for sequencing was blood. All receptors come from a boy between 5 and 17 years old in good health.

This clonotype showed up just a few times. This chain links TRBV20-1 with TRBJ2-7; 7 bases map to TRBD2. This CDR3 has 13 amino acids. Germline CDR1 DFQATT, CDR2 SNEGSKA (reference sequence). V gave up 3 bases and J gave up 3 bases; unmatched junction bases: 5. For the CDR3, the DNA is TGCAGTGCTAGGCAGCGGGGCGTCTACGAGCAGTACTTC. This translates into CSARQRGVYEQYF.

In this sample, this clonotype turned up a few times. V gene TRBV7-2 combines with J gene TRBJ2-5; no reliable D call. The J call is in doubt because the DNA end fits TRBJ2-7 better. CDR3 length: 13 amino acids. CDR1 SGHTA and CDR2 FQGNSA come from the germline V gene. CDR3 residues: CASSRSTPYEQYF. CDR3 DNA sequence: TGTGCCAGCAGTCGAAGTACCCCCTACGAGCAGTACTTC.

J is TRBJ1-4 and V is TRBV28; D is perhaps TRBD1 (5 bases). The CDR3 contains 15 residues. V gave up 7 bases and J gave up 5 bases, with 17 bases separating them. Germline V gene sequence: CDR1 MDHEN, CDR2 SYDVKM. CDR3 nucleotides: TGTGCCAGCATGGGGGTGTTAGAGTTCAATGAAAAACTGTTTTTT. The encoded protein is CASMGVLEFNEKLFF.

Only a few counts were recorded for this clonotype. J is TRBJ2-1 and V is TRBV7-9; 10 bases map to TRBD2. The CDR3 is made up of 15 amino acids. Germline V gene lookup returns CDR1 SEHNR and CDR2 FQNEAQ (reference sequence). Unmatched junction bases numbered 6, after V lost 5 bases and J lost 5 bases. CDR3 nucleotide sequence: TGTGCCAGCAGCCACCGCAGCGGGGGGGACAATGAGCAGTTCTTC. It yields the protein CASSHRSGGDNEQFF.

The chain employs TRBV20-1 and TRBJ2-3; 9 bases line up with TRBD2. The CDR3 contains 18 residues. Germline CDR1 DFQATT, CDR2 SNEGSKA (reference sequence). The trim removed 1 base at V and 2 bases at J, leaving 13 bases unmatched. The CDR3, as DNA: TGCAGTGCTAGAGCTTTTCTGGCTAGCGGGGCGTTCACAGATACGCAGTATTTT. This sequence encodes CSARAFLASGAFTDTQYF.

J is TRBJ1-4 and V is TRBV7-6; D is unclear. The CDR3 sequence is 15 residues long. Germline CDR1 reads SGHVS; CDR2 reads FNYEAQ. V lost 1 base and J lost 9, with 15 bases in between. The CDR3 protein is CASSLGREYPKKLFF. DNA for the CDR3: TGTGCCAGCAGCTTAGGGAGGGAATACCCAAAAAAACTGTTTTTT.

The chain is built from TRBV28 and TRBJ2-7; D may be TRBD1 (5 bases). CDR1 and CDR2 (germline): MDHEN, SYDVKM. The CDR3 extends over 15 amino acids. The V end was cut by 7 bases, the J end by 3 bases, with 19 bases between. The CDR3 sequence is CASTDFAGPDYEQYF. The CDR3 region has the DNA TGTGCCAGCACCGATTTCGCAGGGCCGGACTACGAGCAGTACTTC.

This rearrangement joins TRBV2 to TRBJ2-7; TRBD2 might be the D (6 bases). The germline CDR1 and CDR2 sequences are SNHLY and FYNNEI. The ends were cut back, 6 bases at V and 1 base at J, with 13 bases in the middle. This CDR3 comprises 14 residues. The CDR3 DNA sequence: TGTGCCAGCAGCTCGGACTACCCTTCCTACGAGCAGTACTTC. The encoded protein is CASSSDYPSYEQYF. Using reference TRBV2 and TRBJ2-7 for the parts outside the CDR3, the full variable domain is EPEVTQTPSHQVTQMGQEVILRCVPISNHLYFYWYRQILGQKVEFLVSFYNNEISEKSEIFDDQFSVERPDGSNFTLKIRSTKLEDSAMYFCASSSDYPSYEQYFGPGTRLTVT.